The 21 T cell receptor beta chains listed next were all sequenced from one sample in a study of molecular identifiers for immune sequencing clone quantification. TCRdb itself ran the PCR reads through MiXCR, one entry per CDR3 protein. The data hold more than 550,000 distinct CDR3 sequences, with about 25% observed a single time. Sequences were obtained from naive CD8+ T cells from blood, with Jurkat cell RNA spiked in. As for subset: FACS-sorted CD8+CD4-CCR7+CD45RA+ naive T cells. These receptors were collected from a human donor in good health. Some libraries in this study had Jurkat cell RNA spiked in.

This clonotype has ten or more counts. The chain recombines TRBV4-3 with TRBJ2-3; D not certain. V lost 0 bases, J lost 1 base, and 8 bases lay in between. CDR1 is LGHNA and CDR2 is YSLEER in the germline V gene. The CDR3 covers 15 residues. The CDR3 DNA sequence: TGCGCCAGCAGCCAAGAAGGCGTCGGCACAGATACGCAGTATTTT. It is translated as CASSQEGVGTDTQYF.

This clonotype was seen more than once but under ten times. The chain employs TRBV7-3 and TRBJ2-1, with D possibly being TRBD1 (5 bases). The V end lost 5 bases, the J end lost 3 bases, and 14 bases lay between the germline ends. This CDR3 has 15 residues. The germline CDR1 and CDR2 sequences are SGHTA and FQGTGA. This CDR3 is CASSKGVSLYNEQFF. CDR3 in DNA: TGTGCCAGCAGCAAAGGGGTGTCCCTCTACAATGAGCAGTTCTTC.

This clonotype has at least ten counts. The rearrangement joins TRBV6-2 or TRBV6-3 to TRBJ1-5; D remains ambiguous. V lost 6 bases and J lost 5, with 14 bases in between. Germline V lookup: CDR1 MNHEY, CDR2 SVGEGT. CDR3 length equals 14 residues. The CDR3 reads CASRPPGGYQPQHF. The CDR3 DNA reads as TGTGCCAGCAGACCTCCAGGAGGATATCAGCCCCAGCATTTT.

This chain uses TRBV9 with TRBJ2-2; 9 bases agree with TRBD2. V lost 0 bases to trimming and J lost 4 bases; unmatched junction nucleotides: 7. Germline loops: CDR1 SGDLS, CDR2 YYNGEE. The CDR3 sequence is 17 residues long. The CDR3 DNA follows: TGTGCCAGCAGCGTAGGTTTAGCGGGGGCGGTCACCGGGGAGCTGTTTTTT. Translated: CASSVGLAGAVTGELFF.

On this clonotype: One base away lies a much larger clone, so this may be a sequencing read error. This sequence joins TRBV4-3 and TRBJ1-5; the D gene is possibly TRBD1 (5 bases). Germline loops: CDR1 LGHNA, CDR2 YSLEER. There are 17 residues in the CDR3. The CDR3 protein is CARSQDWQGHSNQPQHF. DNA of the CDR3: TGCGCCCGCAGCCAAGACTGGCAGGGCCATAGCAATCAGCCCCAGCATTTT.

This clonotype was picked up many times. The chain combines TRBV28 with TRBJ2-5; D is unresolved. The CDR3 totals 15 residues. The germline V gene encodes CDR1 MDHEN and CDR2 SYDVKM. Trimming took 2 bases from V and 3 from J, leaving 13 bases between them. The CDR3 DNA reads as TGTGCCAGCAGTTTACCCACAGACACCGAAGAGACCCAGTACTTC. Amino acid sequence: CASSLPTDTEETQYF.

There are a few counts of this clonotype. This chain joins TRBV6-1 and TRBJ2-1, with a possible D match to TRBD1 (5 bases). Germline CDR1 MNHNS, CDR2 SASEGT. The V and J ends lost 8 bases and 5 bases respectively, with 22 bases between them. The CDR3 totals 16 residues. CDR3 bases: TGTGCCAGCTACATCCAACTCGGCAGGGCAGACAATGAGCAGTTCTTC. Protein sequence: CASYIQLGRADNEQFF.

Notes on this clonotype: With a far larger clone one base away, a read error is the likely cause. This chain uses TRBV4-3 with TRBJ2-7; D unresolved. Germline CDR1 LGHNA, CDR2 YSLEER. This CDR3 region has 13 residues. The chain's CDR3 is CARSLGTSYEQYF. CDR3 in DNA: TGCGCCCGCAGCCTCGGCACGTCCTACGAGCAGTACTTC.

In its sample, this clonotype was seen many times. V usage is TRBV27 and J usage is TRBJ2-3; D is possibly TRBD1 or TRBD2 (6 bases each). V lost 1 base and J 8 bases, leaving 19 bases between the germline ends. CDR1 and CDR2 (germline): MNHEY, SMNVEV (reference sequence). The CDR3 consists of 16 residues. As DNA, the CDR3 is TGTGCCAGCAGTTTATTCACGGGGGCAGTAGGGGGTACGCAGTATTTT. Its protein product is CASSLFTGAVGGTQYF.

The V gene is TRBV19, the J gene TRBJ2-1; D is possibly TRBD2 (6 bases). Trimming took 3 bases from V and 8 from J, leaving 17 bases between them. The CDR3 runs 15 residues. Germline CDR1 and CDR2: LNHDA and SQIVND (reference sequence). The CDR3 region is CASSIGEPGVDEQFF. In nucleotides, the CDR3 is TGTGCCAGTAGTATTGGTGAGCCGGGAGTCGATGAGCAGTTCTTC.

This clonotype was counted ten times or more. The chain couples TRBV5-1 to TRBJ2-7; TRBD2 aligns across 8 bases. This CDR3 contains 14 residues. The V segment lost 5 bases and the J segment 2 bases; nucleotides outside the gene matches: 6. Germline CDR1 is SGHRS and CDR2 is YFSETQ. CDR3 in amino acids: CASSYSGGTYEQYF. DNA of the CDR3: TGCGCCAGCAGTTACAGCGGGGGCACCTACGAGCAGTACTTC.

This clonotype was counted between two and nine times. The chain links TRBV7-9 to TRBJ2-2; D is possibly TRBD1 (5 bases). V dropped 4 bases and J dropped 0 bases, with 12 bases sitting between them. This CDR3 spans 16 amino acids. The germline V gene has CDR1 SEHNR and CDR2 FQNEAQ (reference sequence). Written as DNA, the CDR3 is TGTGCCAGCAGCTCACAGGACCACGCGAACACCGGGGAGCTGTTTTTT. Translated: CASSSQDHANTGELFF.

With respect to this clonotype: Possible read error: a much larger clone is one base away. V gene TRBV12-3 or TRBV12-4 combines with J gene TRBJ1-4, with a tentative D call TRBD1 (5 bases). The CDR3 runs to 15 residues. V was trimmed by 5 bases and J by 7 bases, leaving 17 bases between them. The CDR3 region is CASSTSLGVGEKLFF. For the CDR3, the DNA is TGTGCCAGCAGTACATCTTTAGGGGTTGGTGAAAAACTGTTTTTT.

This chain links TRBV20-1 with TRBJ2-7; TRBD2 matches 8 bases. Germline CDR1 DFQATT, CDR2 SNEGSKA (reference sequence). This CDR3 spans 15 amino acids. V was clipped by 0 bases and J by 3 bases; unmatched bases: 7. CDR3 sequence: CSAREISGALYEQYF. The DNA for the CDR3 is TGCAGTGCTAGAGAAATTAGCGGGGCCCTCTACGAGCAGTACTTC.

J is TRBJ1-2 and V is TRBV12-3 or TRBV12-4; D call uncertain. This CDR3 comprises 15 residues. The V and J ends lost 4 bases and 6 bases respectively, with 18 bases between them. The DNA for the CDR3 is TGTGCCAGCAGTTACAGACCGTCCGATGGGGATGGCTACACCTTC. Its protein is CASSYRPSDGDGYTF.

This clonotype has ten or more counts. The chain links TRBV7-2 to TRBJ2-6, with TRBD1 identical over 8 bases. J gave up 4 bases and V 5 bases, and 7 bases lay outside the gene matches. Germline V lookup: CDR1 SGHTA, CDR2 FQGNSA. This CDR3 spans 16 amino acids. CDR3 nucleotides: TGTGCCAGCAGCCCGACGACAGGGGTCGGGGCCAACGTCCTGACTTTC. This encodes CASSPTTGVGANVLTF.

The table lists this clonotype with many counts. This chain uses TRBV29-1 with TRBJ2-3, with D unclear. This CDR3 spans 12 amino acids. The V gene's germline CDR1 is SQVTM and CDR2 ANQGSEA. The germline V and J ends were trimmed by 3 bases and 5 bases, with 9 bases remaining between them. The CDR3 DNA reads TGCAGCGTTGAGGATGGGATAGATACGCAGTATTTT. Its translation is CSVEDGIDTQYF.

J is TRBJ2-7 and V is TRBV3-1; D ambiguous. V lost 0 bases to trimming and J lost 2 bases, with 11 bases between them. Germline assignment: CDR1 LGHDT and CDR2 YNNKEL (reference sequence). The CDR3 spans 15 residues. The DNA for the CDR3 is TGTGCCAGCAGCCAAGATTCTTCTCCGGCCTACGAGCAGTACTTC. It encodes CASSQDSSPAYEQYF.

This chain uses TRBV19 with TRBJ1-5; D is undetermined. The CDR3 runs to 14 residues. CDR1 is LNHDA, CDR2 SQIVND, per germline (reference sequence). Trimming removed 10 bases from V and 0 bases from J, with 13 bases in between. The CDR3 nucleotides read TGTGCCACCGCTTCAGCGTATAGCAATCAGCCCCAGCATTTT. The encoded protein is CATASAYSNQPQHF.

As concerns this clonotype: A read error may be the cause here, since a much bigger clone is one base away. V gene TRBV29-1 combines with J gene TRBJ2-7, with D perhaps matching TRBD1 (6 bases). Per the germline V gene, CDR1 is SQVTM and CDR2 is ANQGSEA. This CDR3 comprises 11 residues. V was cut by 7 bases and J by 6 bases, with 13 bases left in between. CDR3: CSAKQGPEQYF. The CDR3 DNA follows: TGCAGCGCAAAACAGGGCCCCGAGCAGTACTTC.

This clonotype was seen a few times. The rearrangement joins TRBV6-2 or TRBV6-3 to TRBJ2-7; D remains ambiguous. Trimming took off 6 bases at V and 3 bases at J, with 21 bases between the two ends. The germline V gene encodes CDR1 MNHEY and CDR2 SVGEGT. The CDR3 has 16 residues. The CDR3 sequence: CASSTPPGIGVYEQYF. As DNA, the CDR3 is TGTGCCAGCAGCACCCCTCCGGGCATAGGTGTCTACGAGCAGTACTTC.